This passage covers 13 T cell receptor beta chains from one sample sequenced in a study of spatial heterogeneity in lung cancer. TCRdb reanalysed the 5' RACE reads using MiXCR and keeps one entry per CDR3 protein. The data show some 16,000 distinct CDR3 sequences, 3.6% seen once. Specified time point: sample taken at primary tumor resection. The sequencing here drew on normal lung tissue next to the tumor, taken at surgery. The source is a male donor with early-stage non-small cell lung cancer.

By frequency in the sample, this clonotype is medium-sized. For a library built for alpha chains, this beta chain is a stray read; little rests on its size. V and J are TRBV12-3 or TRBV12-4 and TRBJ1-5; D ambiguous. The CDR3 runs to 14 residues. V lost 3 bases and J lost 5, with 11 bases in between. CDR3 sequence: CASSFGGGDQPQHF. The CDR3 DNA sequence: TGTGCCAGCAGTTTCGGTGGCGGAGATCAGCCCCAGCATTTT.

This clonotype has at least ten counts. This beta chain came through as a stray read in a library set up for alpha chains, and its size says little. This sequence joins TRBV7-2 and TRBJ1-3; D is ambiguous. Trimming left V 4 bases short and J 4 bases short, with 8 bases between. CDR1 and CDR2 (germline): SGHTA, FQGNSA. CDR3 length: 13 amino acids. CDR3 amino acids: CASSWAGGNTIYF. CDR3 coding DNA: TGTGCCAGCAGCTGGGCCGGGGGAAACACCATATATTTT.

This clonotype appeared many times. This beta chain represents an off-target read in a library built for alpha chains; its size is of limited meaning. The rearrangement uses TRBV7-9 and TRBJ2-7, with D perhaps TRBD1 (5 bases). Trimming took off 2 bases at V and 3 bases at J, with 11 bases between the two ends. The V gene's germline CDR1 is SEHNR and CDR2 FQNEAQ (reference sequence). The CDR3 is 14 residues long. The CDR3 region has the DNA TGTGCCAGCAGCTTACAAGGGGCAAACTACGAGCAGTACTTC. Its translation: CASSLQGANYEQYF.

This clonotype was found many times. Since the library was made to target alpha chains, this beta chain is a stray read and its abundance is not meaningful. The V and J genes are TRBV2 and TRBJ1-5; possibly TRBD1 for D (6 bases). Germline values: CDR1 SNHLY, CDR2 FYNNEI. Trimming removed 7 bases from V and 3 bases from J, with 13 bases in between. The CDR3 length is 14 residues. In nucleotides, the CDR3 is TGTGCCAGCAACCCACAGGGAATCAATCAGCCCCAGCATTTT. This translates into CASNPQGINQPQHF.

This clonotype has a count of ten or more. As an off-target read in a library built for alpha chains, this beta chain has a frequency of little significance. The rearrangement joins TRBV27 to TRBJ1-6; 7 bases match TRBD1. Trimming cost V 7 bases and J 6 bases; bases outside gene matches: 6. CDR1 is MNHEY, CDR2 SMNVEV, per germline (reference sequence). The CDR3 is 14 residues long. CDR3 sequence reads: CASKLGQSNSPLHF. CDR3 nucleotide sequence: TGTGCCAGCAAACTGGGACAGTCTAATTCACCCCTCCACTTT.

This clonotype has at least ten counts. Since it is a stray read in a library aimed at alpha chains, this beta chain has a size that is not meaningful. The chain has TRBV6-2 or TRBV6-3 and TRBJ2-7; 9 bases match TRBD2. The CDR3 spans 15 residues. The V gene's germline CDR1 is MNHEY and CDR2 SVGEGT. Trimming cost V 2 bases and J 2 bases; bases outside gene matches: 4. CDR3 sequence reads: CASSYEAGGPYEQYF. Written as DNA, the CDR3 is TGTGCCAGCAGTTACGAGGCGGGAGGGCCCTACGAGCAGTACTTC.

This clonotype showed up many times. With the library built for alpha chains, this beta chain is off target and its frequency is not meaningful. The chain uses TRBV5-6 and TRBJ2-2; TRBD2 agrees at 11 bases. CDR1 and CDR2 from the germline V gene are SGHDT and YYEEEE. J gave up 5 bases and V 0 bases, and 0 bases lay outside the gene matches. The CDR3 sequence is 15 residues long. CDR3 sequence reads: CASSLGLAGTGELFF. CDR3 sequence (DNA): TGTGCCAGCAGCTTGGGACTAGCGGGAACCGGGGAGCTGTTTTTT.

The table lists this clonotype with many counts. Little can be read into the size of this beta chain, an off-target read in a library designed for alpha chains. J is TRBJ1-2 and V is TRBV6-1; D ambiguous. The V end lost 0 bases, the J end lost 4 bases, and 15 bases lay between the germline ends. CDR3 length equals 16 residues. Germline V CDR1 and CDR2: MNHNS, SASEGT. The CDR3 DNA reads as TGTGCCAGCAGTGAAGCCCACCAAGGTCCAGGCTATGGCTACACCTTC. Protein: CASSEAHQGPGYGYTF.

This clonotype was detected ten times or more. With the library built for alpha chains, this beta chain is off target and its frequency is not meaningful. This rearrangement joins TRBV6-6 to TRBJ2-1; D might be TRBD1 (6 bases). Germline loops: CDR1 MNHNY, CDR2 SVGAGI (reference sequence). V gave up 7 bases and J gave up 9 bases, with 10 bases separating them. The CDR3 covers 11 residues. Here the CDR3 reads CASTQGGEQFF. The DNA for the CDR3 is TGTGCCAGCACTCAAGGGGGTGAGCAGTTCTTC.

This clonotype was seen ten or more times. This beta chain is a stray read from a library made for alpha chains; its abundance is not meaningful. In DNA, the CDR3 is TGCAGTGCTAGTGAGGTAGAGGCTGGCGGGGCTTTTGGCTACACCTTC. Residues: CSASEVEAGGAFGYTF. This chain links TRBV20-1 with TRBJ1-2; D is possibly TRBD1 (5 bases). Looked up from germline, CDR1 is DFQATT and CDR2 is SNEGSKA (reference sequence). V was trimmed by 3 bases and J by 7 bases, leaving 24 bases between them. The CDR3 runs 16 residues.

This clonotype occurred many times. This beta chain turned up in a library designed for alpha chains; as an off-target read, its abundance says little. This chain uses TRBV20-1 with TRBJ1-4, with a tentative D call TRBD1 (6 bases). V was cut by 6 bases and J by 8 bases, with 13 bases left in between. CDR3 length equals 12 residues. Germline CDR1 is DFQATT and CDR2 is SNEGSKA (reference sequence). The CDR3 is CSAPTGREKLFF. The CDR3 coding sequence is TGCAGTGCCCCGACAGGTCGGGAAAAACTGTTTTTT.

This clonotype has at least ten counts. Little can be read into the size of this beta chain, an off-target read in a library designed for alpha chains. CDR3 sequence: CAWSPQGNYGYTF. DNA for the CDR3: TGTGCCTGGAGTCCCCAGGGGAACTATGGCTACACCTTC. The chain has TRBV30 and TRBJ1-2, with a tentative D call TRBD1 (6 bases). CDR3 length: 13 amino acids. With 2 bases removed from V and 2 bases from J, the gap between germline ends came to 9 bases. Germline CDR1 is GTSNPN and CDR2 is SVGIG (reference sequence). Looking up the rest from reference TRBV30 and TRBJ1-2 gives the full variable domain: SQTIHQWPATLVQPVGSPLSLECTVEGTSNPNLYWYRQAAGRGLQLLFYSVGIGQISSEVPQNLSASRPQDRQFILSSKKLLLSDSGFYLCAWSPQGNYGYTFGSGTRLTVV.

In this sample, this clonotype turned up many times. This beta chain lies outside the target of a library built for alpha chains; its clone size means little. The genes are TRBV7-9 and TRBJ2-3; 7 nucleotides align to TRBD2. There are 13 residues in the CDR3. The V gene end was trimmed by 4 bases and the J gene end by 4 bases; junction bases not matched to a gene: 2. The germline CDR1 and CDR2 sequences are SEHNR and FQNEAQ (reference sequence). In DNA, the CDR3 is TGTGCCAGCAGCTCCAGCGGGGCAGATACGCAGTATTTT. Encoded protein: CASSSSGADTQYF.